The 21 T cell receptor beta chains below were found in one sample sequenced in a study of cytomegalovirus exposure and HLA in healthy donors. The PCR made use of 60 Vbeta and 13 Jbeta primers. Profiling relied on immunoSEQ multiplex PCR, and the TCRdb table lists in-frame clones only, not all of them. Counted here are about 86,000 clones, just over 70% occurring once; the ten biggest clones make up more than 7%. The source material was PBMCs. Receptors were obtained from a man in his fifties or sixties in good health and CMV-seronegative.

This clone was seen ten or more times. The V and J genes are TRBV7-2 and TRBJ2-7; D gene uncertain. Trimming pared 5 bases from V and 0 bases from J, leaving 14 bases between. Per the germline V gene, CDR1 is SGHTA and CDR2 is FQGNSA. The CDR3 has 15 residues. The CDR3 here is CASSQGGSSSYEQYF. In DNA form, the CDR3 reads TGTGCCAGCAGCCAAGGCGGCAGCAGCTCCTACGAGCAGTACTTC.

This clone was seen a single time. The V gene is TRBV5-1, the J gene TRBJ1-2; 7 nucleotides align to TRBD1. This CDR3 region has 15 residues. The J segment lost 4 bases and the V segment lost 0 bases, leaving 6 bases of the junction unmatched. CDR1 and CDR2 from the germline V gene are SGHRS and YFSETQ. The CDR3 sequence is CASSLEGGQTYGYTF. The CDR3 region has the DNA TGCGCCAGCAGCTTGGAGGGGGGACAGACCTATGGCTACACCTTC. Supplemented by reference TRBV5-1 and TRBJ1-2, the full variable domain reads KAGVTQTPRYLIKTRGQQVTLSCSPISGHRSVSWYQQTPGQGLQFLFEYFSETQRNKGNFPGRFSGRQFSNSRSEMNVSTLELGDSALYLCASSLEGGQTYGYTFGSGTRLTVV.

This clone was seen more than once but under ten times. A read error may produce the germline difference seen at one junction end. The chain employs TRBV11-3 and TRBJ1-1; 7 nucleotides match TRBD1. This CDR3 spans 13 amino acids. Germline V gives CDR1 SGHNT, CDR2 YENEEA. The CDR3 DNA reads TGTGCCAGCTCCACGACAGGGAACAGTGAAGCTTTCTTT. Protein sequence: CASSTTGNSEAFF.

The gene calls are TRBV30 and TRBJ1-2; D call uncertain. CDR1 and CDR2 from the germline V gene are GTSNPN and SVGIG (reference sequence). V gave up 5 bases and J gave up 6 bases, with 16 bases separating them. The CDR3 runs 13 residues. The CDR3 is CAWVVGGNNGYTF. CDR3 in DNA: TGTGCCTGGGTTGTTGGAGGGAACAATGGCTACACCTTC.

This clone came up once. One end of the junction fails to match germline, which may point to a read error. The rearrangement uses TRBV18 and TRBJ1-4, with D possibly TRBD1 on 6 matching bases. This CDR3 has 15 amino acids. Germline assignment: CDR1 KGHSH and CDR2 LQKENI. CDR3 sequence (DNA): TGTGCCAGCTCACCTCGACAGGACCCTAAGGAAAAACTGTTTTTT. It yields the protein CASSPRQDPKEKLFF.

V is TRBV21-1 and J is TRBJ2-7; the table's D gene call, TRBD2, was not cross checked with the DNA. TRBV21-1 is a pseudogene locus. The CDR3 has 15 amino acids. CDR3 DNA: TGTGCCAGCAGCAAAGGACGCTCTAGCTCCTACGAGCAGTACTTC. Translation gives CASSKGRSSSYEQYF.

CDR3 loop: CASETGANTEAFF. The CDR3 coding sequence is TGTGCCAGTGAGACAGGCGCGAACACTGAAGCTTTCTTT. The chain joins TRBV19 to TRBJ1-1; a weak D match, TRBD1 (6 bases). Looked up from germline, CDR1 is LNHDA and CDR2 is SQIVND (reference sequence). This CDR3 has 13 residues. V lost 8 bases and J 1 base, leaving 11 bases between the germline ends.

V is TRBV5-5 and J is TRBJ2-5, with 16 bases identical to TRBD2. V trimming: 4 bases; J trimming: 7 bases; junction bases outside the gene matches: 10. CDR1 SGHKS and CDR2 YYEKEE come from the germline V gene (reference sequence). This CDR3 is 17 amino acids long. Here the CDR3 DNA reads TGTGCCAGCAGCGCCCCGGGACTAGCGGGGGGGAGATGGACCCAGTACTTC. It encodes CASSAPGLAGGRWTQYF. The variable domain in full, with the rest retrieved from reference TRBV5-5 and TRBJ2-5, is DAGVTQSPTHLIKTRGQQVTLRCSPISGHKSVSWYQQVLGQGPQFIFQYYEKEERGRGNFPDRFSARQFPNYSSELNVNALLLGDSALYLCASSAPGLAGGRWTQYFGPGTRLLVL.

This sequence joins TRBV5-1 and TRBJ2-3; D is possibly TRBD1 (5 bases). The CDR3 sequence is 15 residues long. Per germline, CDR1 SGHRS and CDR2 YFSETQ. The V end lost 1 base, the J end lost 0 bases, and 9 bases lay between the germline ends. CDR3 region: CASSLQGTSTDTQYF. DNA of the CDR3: TGCGCCAGCAGCTTGCAGGGCACTAGCACAGATACGCAGTATTTT.

In DNA, the CDR3 is TGTGCCAGCAGCTGGGCTGCAGGGGAGCAGTACTTC. Protein product: CASSWAAGEQYF. The rearrangement joins TRBV7-8 to TRBJ2-7, with D maybe TRBD1 (5 bases). With 4 bases removed from V and 7 bases from J, the gap between germline ends came to 11 bases. CDR1 and CDR2 from the germline V gene are SGHVS and FQNEAQ. This CDR3 contains 12 residues.

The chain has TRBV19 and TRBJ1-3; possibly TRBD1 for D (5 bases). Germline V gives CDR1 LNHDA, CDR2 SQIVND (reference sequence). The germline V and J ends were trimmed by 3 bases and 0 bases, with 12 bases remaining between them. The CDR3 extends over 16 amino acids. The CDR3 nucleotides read TGTGCCAGTAGTATTGACAGTGAGGTCTCTGGAAACACCATATATTTT. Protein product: CASSIDSEVSGNTIYF.

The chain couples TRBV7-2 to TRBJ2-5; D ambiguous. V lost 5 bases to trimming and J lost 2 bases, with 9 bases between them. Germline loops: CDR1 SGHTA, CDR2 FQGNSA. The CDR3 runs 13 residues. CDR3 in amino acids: CASSPARQETQYF. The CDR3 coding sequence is TGTGCCAGCAGCCCAGCTAGACAAGAGACCCAGTACTTC.

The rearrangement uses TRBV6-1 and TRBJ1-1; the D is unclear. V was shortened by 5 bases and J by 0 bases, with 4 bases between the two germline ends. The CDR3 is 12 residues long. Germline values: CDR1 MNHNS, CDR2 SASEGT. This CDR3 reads CASSTMNTEAFF. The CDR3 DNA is TGTGCCAGCAGTACTATGAACACTGAAGCTTTCTTT.

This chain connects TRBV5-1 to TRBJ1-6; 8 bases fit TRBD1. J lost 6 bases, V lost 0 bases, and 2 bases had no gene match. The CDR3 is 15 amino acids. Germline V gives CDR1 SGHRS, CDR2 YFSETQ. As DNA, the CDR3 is TGCGCCAGCAGCTTGGAGGGACAGGTTAATTCACCCCTCCACTTT. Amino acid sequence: CASSLEGQVNSPLHF.

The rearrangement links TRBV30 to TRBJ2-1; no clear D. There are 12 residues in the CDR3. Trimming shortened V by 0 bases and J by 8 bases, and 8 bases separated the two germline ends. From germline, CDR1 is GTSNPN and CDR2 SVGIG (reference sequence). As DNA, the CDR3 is TGTGCCTGGAGTGTACGAGGCGATGAGCAGTTCTTC. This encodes CAWSVRGDEQFF.

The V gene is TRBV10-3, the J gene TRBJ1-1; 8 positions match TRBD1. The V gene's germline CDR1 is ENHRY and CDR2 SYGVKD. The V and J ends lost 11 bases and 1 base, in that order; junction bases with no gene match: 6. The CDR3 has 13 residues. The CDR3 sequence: CAVQGEGNTEAFF. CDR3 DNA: TGTGCCGTACAGGGGGAAGGGAACACTGAAGCTTTCTTT.

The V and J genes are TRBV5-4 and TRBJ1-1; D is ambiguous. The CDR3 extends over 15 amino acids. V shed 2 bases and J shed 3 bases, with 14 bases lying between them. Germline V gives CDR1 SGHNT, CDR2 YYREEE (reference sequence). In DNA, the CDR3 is TGTGCCAGCAGCTTCTCCGTGGCTTCAGACACTGAAGCTTTCTTT. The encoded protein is CASSFSVASDTEAFF.

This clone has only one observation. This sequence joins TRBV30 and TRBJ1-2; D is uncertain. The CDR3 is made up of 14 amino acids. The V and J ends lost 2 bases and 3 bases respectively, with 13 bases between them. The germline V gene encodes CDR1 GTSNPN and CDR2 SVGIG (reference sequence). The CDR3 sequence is CAWSSNPGDYGYTF. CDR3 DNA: TGTGCCTGGAGTTCCAATCCCGGAGACTATGGCTACACCTTC.

CDR3 in amino acids: CASSFYSNQPQHF. CDR3 coding DNA: TGTGCCAGCAGTTTCTATAGCAATCAGCCCCAGCATTTT. V and J are TRBV6-6 and TRBJ1-5, with D hard to call. V gave up 4 bases and J gave up 0 bases, with 4 bases separating them. Germline V gene sequence: CDR1 MNHNY, CDR2 SVGAGI (reference sequence). CDR3 length: 13 residues.

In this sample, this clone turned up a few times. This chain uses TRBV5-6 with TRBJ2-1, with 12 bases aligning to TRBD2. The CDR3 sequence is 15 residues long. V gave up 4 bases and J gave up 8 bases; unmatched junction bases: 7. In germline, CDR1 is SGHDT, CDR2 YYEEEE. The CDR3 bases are TGTGCCAGCAGCACGACTAGCGGGAGTAGCTATGAGCAGTTCTTC. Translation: CASSTTSGSSYEQFF.

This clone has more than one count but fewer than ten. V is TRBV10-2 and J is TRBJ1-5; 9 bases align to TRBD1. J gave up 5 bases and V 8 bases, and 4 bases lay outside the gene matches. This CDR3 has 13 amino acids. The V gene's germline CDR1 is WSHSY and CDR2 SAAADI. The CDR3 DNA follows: TGCGCCAGCCGGGGACAGGGTCATCAGCCCCAGCATTTT. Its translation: CASRGQGHQPQHF.